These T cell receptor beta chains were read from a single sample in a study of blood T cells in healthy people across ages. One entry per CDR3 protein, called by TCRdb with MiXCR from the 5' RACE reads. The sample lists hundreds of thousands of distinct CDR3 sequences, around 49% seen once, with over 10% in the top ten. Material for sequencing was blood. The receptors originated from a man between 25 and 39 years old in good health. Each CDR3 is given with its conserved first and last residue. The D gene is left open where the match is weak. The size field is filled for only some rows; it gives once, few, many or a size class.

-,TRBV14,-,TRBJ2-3,CASSQGNLGTDTRYF,TGTGCCAGCAGCCAGGGCAACCTTGGCACAGATACGCGGTATTTT
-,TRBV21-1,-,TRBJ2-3,CASSKDGGASGTDTQYF,TGTGCCAGCAGCAAAGACGGCGGGGCCTCGGGGACAGATACGCAGTATTTT
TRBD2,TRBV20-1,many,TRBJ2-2,CSARAGGNTGELFF,TGCAGTGCTAGAGCGGGGGGGAACACCGGGGAGCTGTTTTTT
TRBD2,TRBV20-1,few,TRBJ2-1,CSARDPFSGEEQFF,TGCAGTGCTAGAGACCCTTTTAGCGGGGAGGAGCAGTTCTTC
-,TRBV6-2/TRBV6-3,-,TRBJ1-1,CASTASWSRTEAFF,TGTGCCAGCACTGCGAGCTGGAGCCGCACTGAAGCTTTCTTT
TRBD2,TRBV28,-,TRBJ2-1,CASSHTSGREDYNEQFF,TGTGCCAGCAGTCACACTAGCGGGAGGGAAGATTACAATGAGCAGTTCTTC
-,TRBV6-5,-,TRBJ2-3,CASSYSIMVSRGRTDMQYF,TGTGCCAGCAGTTACTCGATCATGGTATCCCGAGGGAGAACAGATATGCAGTATTTT
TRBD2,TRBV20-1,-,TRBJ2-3,CSAATGLAGSHTQYF,TGCAGTGCAGCGACGGGACTAGCGGGTTCCCATACGCAGTATTTT
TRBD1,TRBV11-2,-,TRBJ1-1,CASSLWDRNTEAFF,TGTGCCAGCAGCTTGTGGGACAGGAACACTGAAGCTTTCTTT
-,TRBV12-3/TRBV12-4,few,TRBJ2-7,CASSALASSYEQYF,TGTGCCAGCAGTGCGCTAGCGTCCTCCTACGAGCAGTACTTC
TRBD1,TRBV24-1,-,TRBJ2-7,CATSDNTGASYEQYF,TGTGCCACCAGTGATAACACAGGGGCTTCGTACGAGCAGTACTTC
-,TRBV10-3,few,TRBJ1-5,CAISESQNQPQHF,TGTGCCATCAGTGAATCGCAAAATCAGCCCCAGCATTTT
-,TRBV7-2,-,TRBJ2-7,CASSVGATSEQYF,TGTGCCAGCAGCGTAGGGGCTACGTCCGAGCAGTACTTC
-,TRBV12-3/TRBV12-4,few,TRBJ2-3,CASTPGRTDTQYF,TGTGCCAGCACCCCCGGCCGCACAGATACGCAGTATTTT
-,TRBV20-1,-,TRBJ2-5,CSAARDGETQYF,TGCAGTGCTGCCAGGGATGGAGAGACCCAGTACTTC
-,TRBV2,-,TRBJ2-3,CASRLGSAPDTQYF,TGTGCCAGCAGACTAGGTTCAGCCCCAGATACGCAGTATTTT
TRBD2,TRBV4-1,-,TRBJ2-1,CASSQEYRGGDEQFF,TGCGCCAGCAGCCAAGAGTATCGGGGGGGCGATGAGCAGTTCTTC
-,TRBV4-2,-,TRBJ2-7,CASSPHPGDAFYEQYF,TGTGCCAGCAGCCCCCACCCGGGGGATGCTTTCTACGAGCAGTACTTC
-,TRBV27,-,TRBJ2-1,CASSPGDSYSEQFF,TGTGCCAGCAGTCCGGGGGACTCCTACAGTGAGCAGTTCTTC
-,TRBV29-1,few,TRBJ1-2,CSVERSYGYTF,TGCAGCGTTGAGAGAAGCTATGGCTACACCTTC
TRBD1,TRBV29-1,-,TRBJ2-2,CSVGTGAGELFF,TGCAGCGTAGGGACAGGGGCCGGGGAGCTGTTTTTT
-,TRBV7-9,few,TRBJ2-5,CASSKPGAEGTQYF,TGTGCCAGCAGCAAACCGGGAGCCGAAGGGACCCAGTACTTC
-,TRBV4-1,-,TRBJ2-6,CASSQVPGANVLTF,TGCGCCAGCAGCCAAGTGCCTGGGGCCAACGTCCTGACTTTC
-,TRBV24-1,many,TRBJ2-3,CATSDPGGADTQYF,TGTGCCACCAGTGATCCCGGGGGAGCAGATACGCAGTATTTT
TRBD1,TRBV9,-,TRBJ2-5,CASSVAPWTGGSETQYF,TGTGCCAGCAGCGTAGCCCCTTGGACAGGGGGTTCGGAGACCCAGTACTTC
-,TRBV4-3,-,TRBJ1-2,CASSLERRGRNGHTF,TGCGCCAGCAGCCTAGAACGACGAGGGCGGAATGGCCACACCTTC
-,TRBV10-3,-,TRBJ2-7,CAISTGYEQYF,TGTGCCATCAGCACGGGGTACGAGCAGTACTTC
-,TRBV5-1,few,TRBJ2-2,CASLGVDRNTGELFF,TGCGCCAGCCTAGGAGTGGACAGGAACACCGGGGAGCTGTTTTTT
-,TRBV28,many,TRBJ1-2,CASSPTGSGYTF,TGTGCCAGCAGTCCTACAGGGAGCGGCTACACCTTC
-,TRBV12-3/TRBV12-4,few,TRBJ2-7,CASSSPGQLNYEQYF,TGTGCCAGCAGTTCGCCGGGACAACTAAACTACGAGCAGTACTTC
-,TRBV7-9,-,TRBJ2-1,CASSPSIGEQFF,TGTGCCAGCAGCCCTAGCATCGGTGAGCAGTTCTTC
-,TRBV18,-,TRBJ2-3,CASSPPAGKAPDTQYF,TGTGCCAGCTCACCCCCGGCGGGTAAAGCACCAGATACGCAGTATTTT
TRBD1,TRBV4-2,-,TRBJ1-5,CASGKGQGNQPQHF,TGTGCCAGCGGCAAGGGACAGGGCAATCAGCCCCAGCATTTT
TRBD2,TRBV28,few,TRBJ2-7,CASSYPLRYSGGNYEQYF,TGTGCCAGCAGTTACCCTTTGAGGTATAGCGGGGGGAATTACGAGCAGTACTTC
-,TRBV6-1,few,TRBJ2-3,CASSGTLRGDTQYF,TGTGCCAGCAGTGGGACTCTTCGGGGAGATACGCAGTATTTT
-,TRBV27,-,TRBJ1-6,CASSLWGGDSPLHF,TGTGCCAGCAGTTTATGGGGGGGAGATTCACCCCTCCACTTT
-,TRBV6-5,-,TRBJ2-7,CASSDRWGGDEQYF,TGTGCCAGCAGCGACCGATGGGGTGGGGACGAGCAGTACTTC